The entry that follows covers one TCR beta chain sequence. Unique molecular identifiers were incorporated when the TCRbeta library was constructed. TCRdb re-called the PCR reads through MiXCR, storing one row per CDR3 protein. The table lists around 340,000 distinct CDR3 sequences, more than 10% of them singletons. The data derive from a study of T-cell reconstitution after alpha-beta-depleted transplantation in children. Germline values: CDR1 SGHRS, CDR2 YFSETQ. Trimming cost V 1 base and J 0 bases, with 16 bases left between them. CDR3 length equals 17 residues. The rearrangement links TRBV5-1 to TRBJ1-1; perhaps TRBD1 as D (5 bases). The sequence derives from a human donor who donated a stem cell graft to a child with Fanconi anemia. The source material was PBMCs, sampled from the stem cell graft. The CDR3 protein is CASSLRDSRTMNTEAFF. DNA of the CDR3: TGCGCCAGCAGCTTGAGAGACAGCAGAACGATGAACACTGAAGCTTTCTTT.